This T cell receptor beta chain was identified in a study of tumor-infiltrating lymphocytes in localized non-small cell lung cancer. Study at large: Some samples were collected after neoadjuvant chemotherapy; smokers, never-smokers and several histologies were included.

The CDR3 has 12 residues. The germline gives CDR1 MNHNS, CDR2 SASEGT. The V gene lost 5 bases and the J gene lost 3 bases, with 7 bases spanning the gap. Sequenced by immunoSEQ multiplex PCR; TCRdb stores in-frame clones only, minus some. Of about 10,000 clones detected, roughly 85% appear once; the ten largest clones hold about 7.8%. This clone is labeled as medium-sized (0.01 to 0.1%). The sequence was collected from a human donor with non-small cell lung cancer. The rearrangement links TRBV6-1 to TRBJ1-1; unclear D gene. Input material: uninvolved lung tissue not adjacent to the tumor. The CDR3 reads CASSKWYTEAFF. In DNA form, the CDR3 reads TGTGCCAGCAGTAAATGGTACACTGAAGCTTTCTTT.